This T cell receptor (beta chain) was documented in a study of T cells in Graves' hyperthyroidism and ophthalmopathy (dated by TCRdb to between 2018 and 2021). With regard to the full study: Peripheral blood was collected at initial diagnosis, before any treatment. TCR V-J signatures able to tell the groups apart were searched for in a discovery cohort of some 97 patients, of whom roughly 42 had Graves' ophthalmopathy and 57 had stable Graves' hyperthyroidism. Prospective prediction of ophthalmopathy was tested in an independent validation cohort consisting of 18 hyperthyroidism patients and approximately 16 patients who later progressed to ophthalmopathy. The approximately 100 discovery patients were randomly split 7:3 into training and test sets. The study also compared thyroid tissue and blood T-cell repertoires from 5 to 7 Graves' hyperthyroidism patients. After blood sampling, hyperthyroidism patients were treated with methimazole at a starting dose of 30 mg daily, and ophthalmopathy patients were treated with high-dose intravenous methylprednisolone. According to the paper, TCR Vbeta CDR3 sequencing was carried out on some 130 peripheral blood samples, which came from 40 to 45 ophthalmopathy, some 73 hyperthyroidism and approximately 17 progressor patients. General study outcomes and caveats: In validation, the model predicted progression to ophthalmopathy a median of around 6.5 months before onset, with about 70% sensitivity and nearly 75% specificity. A model built on a 13 V-J signature distinguished ophthalmopathy from stable hyperthyroidism, reaching around 90% sensitivity and around 81% specificity in cross-validation and 80%/75% in testing. No statistical method was used to set the sample size in advance, and investigators knew the group allocation. Most expanded thyroid clonotypes (frequency above 0.001) were also detected in blood, suggesting blood repertoires may reflect thyroid immune responses.

The TCR beta CDR3 regions were amplified from RNA transcripts. A first-round RT-PCR of the TCR CDR3 used the HTBI primer set with the Qiagen OneStep RT-PCR kit. Libraries were constructed in a second round of multiplex PCR, after which size selection and purification were performed. Sequencing of the libraries was done on an Illumina HiSeq2000 using paired-end 100 bp reads. On the authors' methods: SOAPnuke was used to process the raw data, removing reads that contained adapters or uncalled bases, had a mean Phred below 15, or lacked an exact match to the constant primer or identifier. COPE v1.2.5 was used to merge the high-quality paired reads, and each unique nucleotide sequence was defined as a clonotype. MiTCR v1.1 was used to align clonotypes to the IMGT TRBV, TRBD and TRBJ reference segments. The analysis included only V-J combinations with a frequency above 0.0001, which together covered approximately 99% of the repertoires. The TCS score was defined as the ratio of F50 (clonal expansion) to E x V (chaos), calculated using BLOSUM62-based TCRdist between CDR3 peptides within each V-J. Welch's t-statistics and random forest reduced around 550 V-J features to roughly 13, which were used in a naive Bayes classifier (R e1071). The public reads were reprocessed in TCRdb via fastp at Q25 and MiXCR, keeping in-frame beta chains. Every entry covers one CDR3 protein and lists the most common genes and DNA from its rows. Clone size and V and J calls follow TCRdb, not the original study. The sample table holds about 350,000 distinct CDR3 sequences, of which about 14% were seen once. The top ten constitute around 23% of the sample.

V trim: 0 bases; J trim: 0 bases; unmatched bases: 6. Reading the germline V gene (reference sequence) gives CDR1 DFQATT and CDR2 SNEGSKA. CDR3 length: 17 amino acids, cysteine to phenylalanine. Of all the DNA, just the CDR3 is kept, 51 bases in frame from base 1. Concerning this clonotype: Its antigen has not been determined. Nothing much larger sits one base from this clone, and base qualities are not available.

A patient counted as having stable Graves' hyperthyroidism if no progression to ophthalmopathy occurred over 18 months of follow-up. Hyperthyroidism patients were aged 18 to 65 years and newly diagnosed, with disease duration of less than 2 months. Exclusion was applied to patients with uncontrolled infections, other autoimmune diseases, pregnancy or lactation. Clinical symptoms, serum thyroxine and TRAb, thyroid ultrasound, and orbital computed tomography formed the basis for the diagnoses. Ficoll-Paque density gradient centrifugation was used to isolate PBMCs from 8.5 to 10 ml of fresh peripheral blood. Total RNA was extracted using Trizol reagent, and RNA quality was assessed on an Agilent 2100 Bioanalyzer.

The clonotype was recovered from a woman in her thirties with Graves' hyperthyroidism. In this chain, TRBV20-1 is recombined with TRBJ2-4; a stretch of 9 junction bases matches TRBD2. The sample taken for sequencing was blood. CDR3 region: CSARESGRTVAKNIQYF. The bases are TGCAGTGCTAGAGAAAGCGGGAGGACGGTAGCCAAAAACATTCAGTACTTC.